The table lists the clone carrying this TCR beta chain with a few counts. Its target is unknown. Clinical symptoms, serum thyroxine, TRAb, thyroid ultrasound and orbital computed tomography informed diagnoses. The CDR3 regions of TCR beta were amplified from RNA transcripts. A set of HTBI primers served as the primers for a first-round RT-PCR of the TCR CDR3. TCRdb redid the calling of the multiplex PCR reads with MiXCR, one entry per CDR3 protein. In the table there are a few hundred thousand distinct CDR3 sequences, approximately 14% of which are singletons. The data are from a study of T cells in Graves' hyperthyroidism and ophthalmopathy. Study observations and caveats: Patients with ophthalmopathy were separated from those with stable hyperthyroidism by a 13 V-J model.

The sequence was collected from a woman in her forties with Graves' ophthalmopathy. Sequencing was performed on blood.

CDR3 sequence: CASSTTGGGYGYTF. The CDR3 nucleotides read TGCGCCAGCAGTACTACAGGGGGGGGATATGGCTACACCTTC. The J gene is TRBJ1-2, the V gene TRBV5-1, with 8 nucleotides matching TRBD1. V lost 5 bases and J lost 5; bases outside the gene matches: 8. CDR3 size: 14 residues. CDR1 and CDR2 from the germline V gene are SGHRS and YFSETQ.